The 24 T cell receptor beta chains listed next were all sequenced from one sample in a study of T cells after yellow fever vaccination. TCRdb used MiXCR to reprocess the 5' RACE reads, holding one entry per CDR3 protein. The table lists hundreds of thousands of distinct CDR3 sequences, around 16% of them singletons. The input for sequencing was PBMCs, taken less than 6 days after the first yellow fever vaccination. These receptor sequences come from a man between 18 and 35 years old who received the YFV17D yellow fever vaccine.

This chain uses TRBV20-1 with TRBJ2-1; D is unresolved. Germline V gene data show CDR1 as DFQATT and CDR2 as SNEGSKA (reference sequence). This CDR3 spans 14 amino acids. Trimming removed 6 bases at V and 2 bases at J, with 14 bases between. The CDR3 nucleotides read TGCAGTGCACCCCGCATCGGCCCCTACAATGAGCAGTTCTTC. It specifies CSAPRIGPYNEQFF.

The chain joins TRBV6-2 or TRBV6-3 to TRBJ2-7; no firm D call. The CDR3 has 14 amino acids. Per the germline V gene, CDR1 is MNHEY and CDR2 is SVGEGT. Trimming pared 2 bases from V and 3 bases from J, leaving 11 bases between. The CDR3, as DNA: TGTGCCAGCAGTTACACACCCGACTTCTACGAGCAGTACGTC. It encodes CASSYTPDFYEQYV.

The V gene is TRBV11-1, the J gene TRBJ2-2; 12 nucleotides line up with TRBD1. There are 18 residues in the CDR3. The J segment lost 0 bases and the V segment lost 5 bases, leaving 7 bases of the junction unmatched. The germline V gene encodes CDR1 SGHAT and CDR2 FQDESV (reference sequence). CDR3 sequence reads: CASSPRDRGPSNTGELFF. The DNA of the CDR3 is TGTGCCAGCAGCCCACGGGACAGGGGGCCTTCGAACACCGGGGAGCTGTTTTTT.

In its sample, this clonotype was seen many times. The rearrangement uses TRBV7-9 and TRBJ2-1, with D unclear. CDR3 length: 16 residues. The ends were cut back, 2 bases at V and 0 bases at J, with 11 bases in the middle. Germline CDR1 and CDR2: SEHNR and FQNEAQ (reference sequence). CDR3 residues: CASSLSPHLSYNEQFF. For the CDR3, the DNA is TGTGCCAGCAGCTTATCACCTCACCTCTCCTACAATGAGCAGTTCTTC.

J is TRBJ2-1 and V is TRBV7-2; D remains unclear. Germline CDR1 reads SGHTA; CDR2 reads FQGNSA. CDR3 size: 13 residues. V lost 1 base and J 8 bases, leaving 9 bases between the germline ends. The CDR3: CASSLVGAYEQFF. The CDR3 nucleotides are TGTGCCAGCAGCTTAGTCGGTGCGTATGAGCAGTTCTTC.

This clonotype was seen a single time. V and J are TRBV4-3 and TRBJ2-3; weak D call: TRBD1 (6 bases). The CDR3 has 14 amino acids. V lost 3 bases and J lost 11, with 18 bases in between. Looked up from germline, CDR1 is LGHNA and CDR2 is YSLEER. The CDR3 region has the DNA TGCGCCAGCAGCCACCGCCGTGGGGGCGAGGGGCAGTATTTT. It yields the protein CASSHRRGGEGQYF.

This clonotype was counted between two and nine times. One junction end does not reproduce the germline sequence, and a read error may be involved. The chain couples TRBV7-7 to TRBJ2-1; no firm D call. The CDR3 is made up of 11 amino acids. The germline gives CDR1 SSHAT, CDR2 FNYEAQ (reference sequence). The CDR3 is CASSLGSEQFF. In nucleotides, the CDR3 is TGTGCTAGCAGCCTCGGCTCCGAGCAGTTCTTC.

A few counts support this clonotype. The chain joins TRBV6-2 or TRBV6-3 to TRBJ2-5; TRBD2 aligns across 8 bases. V gave up 0 bases and J gave up 1 base; unmatched junction bases: 13. Germline V gene lookup returns CDR1 MNHEY and CDR2 SVGEGT. CDR3 length: 19 residues. The CDR3 sequence is CASSYSYNYRGGIQETQYF. The CDR3 DNA follows: TGTGCCAGCAGTTACTCGTATAATTATCGCGGGGGGATCCAAGAGACCCAGTACTTC.

V and J are TRBV25-1 and TRBJ2-3, with D perhaps TRBD2 (7 bases). The germline V and J ends were trimmed by 0 bases and 0 bases, with 13 bases remaining between them. This CDR3 has 17 residues. From germline, CDR1 is MGHDK and CDR2 SYGVNS. CDR3 region: CASSEYGRGLSTDTQYF. DNA for the CDR3: TGTGCCAGCAGTGAATATGGGCGGGGGCTAAGCACAGATACGCAGTATTTT.

This clonotype has only a few counts. The rearrangement links TRBV20-1 to TRBJ2-5; 16 positions agree with TRBD2. Germline V lookup: CDR1 DFQATT, CDR2 SNEGSKA (reference sequence). Trimming at V came to 6 bases and at J to 2 bases, leaving 6 bases not matched to a gene. This CDR3 comprises 16 residues. CDR3 coding DNA: TGCAGTGCGCACCAGGGACTAGCGGGGGGGCAAGAGACCCAGTACTTC. It yields the protein CSAHQGLAGGQETQYF.

The J gene is TRBJ2-1, the V gene TRBV5-1; D is perhaps TRBD2 (5 bases). The CDR3 has 13 amino acids. The V and J ends lost 3 bases and 7 bases respectively, with 11 bases between them. Germline assignment: CDR1 SGHRS and CDR2 YFSETQ. The CDR3 coding sequence is TGCGCCAGCAGCTATCGGACTGAAAATGAGCAGTTCTTC. Its translation is CASSYRTENEQFF.

This clonotype was observed a few times. The chain has TRBV19 and TRBJ1-1, with D possibly matching TRBD1 (6 bases). The CDR3 is 15 residues long. Trimming removed 5 bases from V and 4 bases from J, with 17 bases in between. CDR1 and CDR2 from the germline V gene are LNHDA and SQIVND (reference sequence). CDR3 amino acids: CASSHWGRGGTEAFF. The CDR3 bases are TGTGCCAGTAGTCATTGGGGCAGGGGAGGCACTGAAGCTTTCTTT.

This clonotype was observed a handful of times. This rearrangement joins TRBV25-1 to TRBJ1-2; TRBD1 matches at 8 bases. Germline CDR1 MGHDK, CDR2 SYGVNS. Unmatched junction bases numbered 9, after V lost 4 bases and J lost 5 bases. This CDR3 comprises 15 residues. CDR3 sequence (DNA): TGTGCCAGCAGTGGTGGACAGGGTAGCTTTTATGGCTACACCTTC. Its translation is CASSGGQGSFYGYTF.

This clonotype was found many times. The chain recombines TRBV5-1 with TRBJ2-7, with D tentatively TRBD1 (6 bases). This CDR3 region has 13 residues. With 5 bases removed from V and 4 bases from J, the gap between germline ends came to 13 bases. From germline, CDR1 is SGHRS and CDR2 YFSETQ. CDR3 residues: CASRPRDTYEQYF. The CDR3, as DNA: TGCGCCAGCAGACCCCGGGACACTTACGAGCAGTACTTC.

This clonotype turned up a few times. This chain joins TRBV7-9 and TRBJ2-2, with unresolved D. CDR3 length: 16 residues. Germline CDR1 reads SEHNR; CDR2 reads FQNEAQ (reference sequence). V was shortened by 4 bases and J by 3 bases, with 15 bases between the two germline ends. The CDR3 protein is CASSYRTGTYTGELFF. CDR3 DNA sequence: TGTGCCAGCAGCTATCGGACCGGAACATACACCGGGGAGCTGTTTTTT.

V gene TRBV4-1 combines with J gene TRBJ2-1, with unresolved D. This CDR3 region has 15 residues. V was cut by 4 bases and J by 5 bases, with 15 bases left in between. Per germline, CDR1 MGHRA and CDR2 YSYEKL. CDR3 sequence (DNA): TGCGCCAGCAGCCGCTTTTTGCAGTCACACAATGAGCAGTTCTTC. This gives the protein CASSRFLQSHNEQFF.

This clonotype was observed a handful of times. V usage is TRBV4-2 and J usage is TRBJ2-2; weak D call: TRBD2 (6 bases). Germline V gene data show CDR1 as LGHNA and CDR2 as YNFKEQ. This CDR3 comprises 15 residues. The ends were cut back, 5 bases at V and 4 bases at J, with 14 bases in the middle. CDR3 sequence reads: CASSILDGGTGELFF. The DNA of the CDR3 is TGTGCCAGCAGCATACTAGACGGGGGCACCGGGGAGCTGTTTTTT.

On this clonotype itself: Since no conserved phenylalanine or tryptophan closes the CDR3, a read error is the likely cause. The chain carries TRBV28 and TRBJ2-7; 7 bases fit TRBD2. The V gene's germline CDR1 is MDHEN and CDR2 SYDVKM. Trimming cost V 3 bases and J 6 bases; bases outside gene matches: 8. This CDR3 spans 14 amino acids. CDR3 protein: CASSFGTGGGEQYD. CDR3 DNA sequence: TGTGCCAGCAGTTTCGGAACGGGGGGAGGCGAGCAGTACGAC.

The rearrangement joins TRBV4-2 to TRBJ1-1; D unclear. Germline values: CDR1 LGHNA, CDR2 YNFKEQ. V gave up 0 bases and J gave up 1 base, with 6 bases separating them. The CDR3 length is 14 residues. CDR3 loop: CASSQDLANTEAFF. DNA for the CDR3: TGTGCCAGCAGCCAAGATCTTGCGAACACTGAAGCTTTCTTT.

This clonotype was picked up many times. The rearrangement joins TRBV12-3 or TRBV12-4 to TRBJ2-5; tentative D call: TRBD2 (5 bases). V shed 6 bases and J shed 4 bases, with 6 bases lying between them. CDR3 length: 11 residues. The CDR3 DNA reads as TGTGCCAGCAGCCGGGGAGAGACCCAGTACTTC. Its protein is CASSRGETQYF.

The chain carries TRBV5-6 and TRBJ2-7; 8 bases are shared with TRBD2. CDR1 and CDR2 from the germline V gene are SGHDT and YYEEEE. Losses at the gene ends were 1 base for V and 6 bases for J; bases not matched to a gene: 3. This CDR3 is 13 amino acids long. The chain's CDR3 is CASSLFLAGEQYF. The CDR3 DNA follows: TGTGCCAGCAGCTTGTTCCTAGCGGGCGAGCAGTACTTC.

This clonotype was seen a handful of times. This chain links TRBV4-3 with TRBJ1-5, with D hard to call. V was pared by 3 bases and J by 6 bases, with 9 bases between. Per germline, CDR1 LGHNA and CDR2 YSLEER. CDR3 length equals 13 residues. CDR3 DNA sequence: TGCGCCAGCAGCCAGAGTATGGGTCAGCCCCAGCATTTT. Protein sequence: CASSQSMGQPQHF.

This chain joins TRBV15 and TRBJ2-3, with D tentatively TRBD1 (5 bases). The CDR3 has 13 residues. Trimming left V 5 bases short and J 3 bases short, with 9 bases between. Germline V gene data show CDR1 as LNHNV and CDR2 as YYDKDF (reference sequence). The CDR3 sequence is CATSPRTTDTQYF. The DNA for the CDR3 is TGTGCCACCAGCCCGCGGACAACAGATACGCAGTATTTT. The complete variable domain, with remaining parts taken from reference TRBV15 and TRBJ2-3, reads DAMVIQNPRYQVTQFGKPVTLSCSQTLNHNVMYWYQQKSSQAPKLLFHYYDKDFNNEADTPDNFQSRRPNTSFCFLDIRSPGLGDTAMYLCATSPRTTDTQYFGPGTRLTVL.

This chain links TRBV12-5 with TRBJ2-5, with 7 bases fitting TRBD1. Losses at the gene ends were 6 bases for V and 5 bases for J; bases not matched to a gene: 9. Germline CDR1 is LGHNT and CDR2 is FRNRAP. There are 14 residues in the CDR3. The DNA for the CDR3 is TGTGCTAGTGGAACAGACAGGGCCCAGGAGACCCAGTACTTC. Translated, it gives CASGTDRAQETQYF.